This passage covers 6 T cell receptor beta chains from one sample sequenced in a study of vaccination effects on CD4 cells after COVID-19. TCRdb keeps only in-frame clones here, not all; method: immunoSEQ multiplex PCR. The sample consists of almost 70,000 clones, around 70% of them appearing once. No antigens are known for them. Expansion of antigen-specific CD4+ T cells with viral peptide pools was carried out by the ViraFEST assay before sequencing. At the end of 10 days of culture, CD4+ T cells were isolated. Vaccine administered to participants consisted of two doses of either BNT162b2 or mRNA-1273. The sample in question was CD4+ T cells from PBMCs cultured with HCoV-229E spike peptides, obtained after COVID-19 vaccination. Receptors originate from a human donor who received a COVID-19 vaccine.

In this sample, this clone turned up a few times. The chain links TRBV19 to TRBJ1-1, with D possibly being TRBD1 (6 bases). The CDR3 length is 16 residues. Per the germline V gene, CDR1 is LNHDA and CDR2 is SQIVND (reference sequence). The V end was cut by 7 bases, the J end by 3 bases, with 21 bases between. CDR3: CASKAMVQGRYTEAFF. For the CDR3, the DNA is TGTGCCAGTAAGGCTATGGTGCAGGGGCGATACACTGAAGCTTTCTTT.

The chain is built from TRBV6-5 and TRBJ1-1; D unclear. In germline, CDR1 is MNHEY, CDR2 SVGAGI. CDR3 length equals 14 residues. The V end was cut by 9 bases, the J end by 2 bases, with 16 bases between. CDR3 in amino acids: CASAATQANTEAFF. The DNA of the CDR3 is TGTGCCAGTGCTGCAACGCAGGCCAACACTGAAGCTTTCTTT.

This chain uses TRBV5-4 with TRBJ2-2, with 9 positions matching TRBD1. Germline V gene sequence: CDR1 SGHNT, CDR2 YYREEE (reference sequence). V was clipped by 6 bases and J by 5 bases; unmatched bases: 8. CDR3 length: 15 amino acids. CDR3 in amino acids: CASNEQGAPTGELFF. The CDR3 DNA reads TGTGCCAGCAACGAACAGGGGGCGCCTACCGGGGAGCTGTTTTTT.

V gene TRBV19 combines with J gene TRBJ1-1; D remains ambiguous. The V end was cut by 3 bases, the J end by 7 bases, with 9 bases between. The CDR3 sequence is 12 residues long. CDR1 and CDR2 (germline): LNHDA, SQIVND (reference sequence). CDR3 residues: CASSIEGGEAFF. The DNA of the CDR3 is TGTGCCAGTAGTATTGAGGGAGGTGAAGCTTTCTTT.

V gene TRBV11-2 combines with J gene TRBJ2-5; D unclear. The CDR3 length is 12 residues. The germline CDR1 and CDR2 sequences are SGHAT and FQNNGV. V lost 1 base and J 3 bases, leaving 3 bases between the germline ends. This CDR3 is CASSLAKETQYF. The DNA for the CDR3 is TGTGCCAGCAGCTTAGCAAAAGAGACCCAGTACTTC.

The CDR3 loop reads CATQGGGAGNKQYV. CDR3 in DNA: TGTGCCACCCAGGGGGGAGGGGCAGGGAATAAGCAGTACGTC. V and J are TRBV28 and TRBJ2-7; either TRBD1 or TRBD2 may fit D (7 bases each). The germline V gene has CDR1 MDHEN and CDR2 SYDVKM. Trimming left V 10 bases short and J 8 bases short, with 24 bases between. This CDR3 is built from 14 residues.